This T cell receptor beta chain was recovered during a study of T cell responses to AZD1222 COVID-19 vaccine. Produced via immunoSEQ multiplex PCR; TCRdb's table is partial and in-frame only. Among roughly 130,000 clones listed, 91% were seen once. Trimming at V came to 1 base and at J to 4 bases, leaving 2 bases not matched to a gene. CDR3 length: 15 amino acids. Per germline, CDR1 SGHTA and CDR2 FQGNSA. The rearrangement uses TRBV7-2 and TRBJ2-7, with 12 bases matching TRBD1. Sample: peripheral blood, taken 28 days after the second dose of the MenACWY control vaccine. The sequence was obtained from an adult who received the MenACWY meningococcal vaccine as a control. The CDR3 is CASSLGGQGAYEQYF. In nucleotides, the CDR3 is TGTGCCAGCAGCTTAGGGGGACAGGGGGCTTACGAGCAGTACTTC.